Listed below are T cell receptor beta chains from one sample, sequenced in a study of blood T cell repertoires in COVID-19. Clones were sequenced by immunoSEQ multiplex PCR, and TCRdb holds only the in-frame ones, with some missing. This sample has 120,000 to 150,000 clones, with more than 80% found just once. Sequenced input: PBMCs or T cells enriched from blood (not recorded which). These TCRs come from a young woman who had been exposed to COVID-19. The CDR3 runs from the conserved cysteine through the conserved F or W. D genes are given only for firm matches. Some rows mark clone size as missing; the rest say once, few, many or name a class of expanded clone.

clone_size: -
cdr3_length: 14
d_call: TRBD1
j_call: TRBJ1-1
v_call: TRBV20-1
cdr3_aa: CSASKGGARTEAFF
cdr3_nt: TGCAGTGCTAGTAAAGGGGGCGCGAGGACTGAAGCTTTCTTT

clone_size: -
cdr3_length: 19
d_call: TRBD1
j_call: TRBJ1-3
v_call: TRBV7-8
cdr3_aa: CASSPLTLRTGGSGNTIYF
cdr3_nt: TGTGCCAGCAGCCCTCTTACCCTACGGACAGGGGGCTCTGGAAACACCATATATTTT

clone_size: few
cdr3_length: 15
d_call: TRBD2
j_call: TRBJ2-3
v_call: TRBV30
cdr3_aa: CAWSEAGGGADTQYF
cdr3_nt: TGTGCCTGGAGCGAAGCGGGAGGCGGGGCAGATACGCAGTATTTT

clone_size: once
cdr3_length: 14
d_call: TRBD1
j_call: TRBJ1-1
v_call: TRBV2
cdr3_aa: CASRSGGASTEAFF
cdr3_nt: TGTGCCAGCAGATCAGGGGGAGCGAGCACTGAAGCTTTCTTT

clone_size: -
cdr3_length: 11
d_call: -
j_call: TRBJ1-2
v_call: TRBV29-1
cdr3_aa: CSVGQVYGYTF
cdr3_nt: TGCAGCGTTGGGCAGGTCTATGGCTACACCTTC

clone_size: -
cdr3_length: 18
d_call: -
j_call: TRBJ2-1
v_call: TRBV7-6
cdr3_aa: CASSLYRAVRGSYNEQFF
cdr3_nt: TGTGCCAGCAGCTTATATCGGGCGGTCCGAGGGTCCTACAATGAGCAGTTCTTC

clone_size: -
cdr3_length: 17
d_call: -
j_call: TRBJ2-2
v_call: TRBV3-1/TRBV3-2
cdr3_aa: CASSQVALRANTGELFF
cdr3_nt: TGTGCCAGCAGCCAAGTAGCGTTGCGGGCTAACACCGGGGAGCTGTTTTTT

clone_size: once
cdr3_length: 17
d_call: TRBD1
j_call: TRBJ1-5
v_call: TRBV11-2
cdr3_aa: CASSLGSGTDSNQPQHF
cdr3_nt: TGTGCCAGCAGCTTAGGGTCCGGGACAGATAGCAATCAGCCCCAGCATTTT

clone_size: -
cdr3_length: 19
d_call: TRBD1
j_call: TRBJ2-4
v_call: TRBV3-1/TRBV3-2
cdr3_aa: CASSPGQGKTRLAKNIQYF
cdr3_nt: TGTGCCAGCAGCCCGGGACAGGGGAAGACACGACTAGCCAAAAACATTCAGTACTTC

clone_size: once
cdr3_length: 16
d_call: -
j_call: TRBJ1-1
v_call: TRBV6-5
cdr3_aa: CASSYSGGGRDTEAFF
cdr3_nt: TGTGCCAGCAGTTACTCTGGCGGGGGAAGGGACACTGAAGCTTTCTTT

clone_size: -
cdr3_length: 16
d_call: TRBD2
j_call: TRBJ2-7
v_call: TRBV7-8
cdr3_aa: CASSVLHGLAGTEQYF
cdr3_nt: TGTGCCAGCAGCGTATTGCATGGACTAGCGGGAACCGAGCAGTACTTC

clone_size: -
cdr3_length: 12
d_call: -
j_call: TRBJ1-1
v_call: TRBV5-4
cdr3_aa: CASSFLNTEAFF
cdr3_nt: TGTGCCAGCAGCTTTCTTAACACTGAAGCTTTCTTT

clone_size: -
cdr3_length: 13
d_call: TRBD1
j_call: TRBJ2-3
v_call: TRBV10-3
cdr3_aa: CAISGQGADTQYF
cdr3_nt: TGTGCCATCAGCGGACAGGGGGCAGATACGCAGTATTTT

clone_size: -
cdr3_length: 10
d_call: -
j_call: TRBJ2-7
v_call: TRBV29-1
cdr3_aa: CSVETGEQYF
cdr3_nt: TGCAGCGTTGAGACGGGTGAGCAGTACTTC

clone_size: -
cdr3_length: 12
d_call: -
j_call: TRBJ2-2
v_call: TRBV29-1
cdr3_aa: CSVVGGTGELFF
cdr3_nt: TGCAGCGTTGTAGGGGGAACCGGGGAGCTGTTTTTT

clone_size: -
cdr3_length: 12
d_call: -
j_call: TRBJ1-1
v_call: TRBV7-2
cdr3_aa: CASSSVRTEAFF
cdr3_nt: TGTGCCAGCAGCTCGGTAAGAACTGAAGCTTTCTTT

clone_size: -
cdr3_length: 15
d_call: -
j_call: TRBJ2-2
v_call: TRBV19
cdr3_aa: CASSIAGKYTGELFF
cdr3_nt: TGTGCCAGTAGTATAGCAGGGAAATACACCGGGGAGCTGTTTTTT

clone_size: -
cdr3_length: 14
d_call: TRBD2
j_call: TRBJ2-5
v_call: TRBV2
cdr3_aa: CASKPRGGRETQYF
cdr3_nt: TGTGCCAGCAAACCCCGGGGGGGGCGAGAGACCCAGTACTTC

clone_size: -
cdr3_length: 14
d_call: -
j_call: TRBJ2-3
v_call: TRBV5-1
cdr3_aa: CASSWQGLPDTQYF
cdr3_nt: TGCGCCAGCAGCTGGCAGGGGCTACCAGATACGCAGTATTTT

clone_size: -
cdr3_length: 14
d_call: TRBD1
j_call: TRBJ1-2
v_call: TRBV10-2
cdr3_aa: CASSERGLYYGYTF
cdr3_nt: TGCGCCAGCAGTGAAAGGGGGCTTTACTATGGCTACACCTTC